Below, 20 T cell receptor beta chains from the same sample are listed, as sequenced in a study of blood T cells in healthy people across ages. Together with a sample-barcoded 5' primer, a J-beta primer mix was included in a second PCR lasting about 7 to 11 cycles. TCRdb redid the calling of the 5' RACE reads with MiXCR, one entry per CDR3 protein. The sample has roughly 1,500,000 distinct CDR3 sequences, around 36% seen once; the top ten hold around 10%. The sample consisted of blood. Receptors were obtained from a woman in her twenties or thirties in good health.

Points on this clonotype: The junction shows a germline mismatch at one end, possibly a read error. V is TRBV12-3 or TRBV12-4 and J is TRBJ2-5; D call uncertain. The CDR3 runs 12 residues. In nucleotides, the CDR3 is TGTGCCGGCAGTTTAGAGCAAGAGACCCAGTACTTC. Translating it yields CAGSLEQETQYF.

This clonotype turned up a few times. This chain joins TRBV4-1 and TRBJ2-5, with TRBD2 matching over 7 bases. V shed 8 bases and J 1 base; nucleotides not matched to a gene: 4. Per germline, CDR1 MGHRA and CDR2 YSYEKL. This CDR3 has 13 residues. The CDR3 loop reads CASGLAAQETQYF. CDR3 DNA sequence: TGCGCCAGCGGTCTAGCGGCCCAAGAGACCCAGTACTTC.

The CDR3 here is CASSEGRVHEQYF. The CDR3 DNA reads as TGTGCCAGCAGTGAAGGGAGGGTCCACGAGCAGTACTTC. This rearrangement joins TRBV6-1 to TRBJ2-7, with TRBD2 as a possible D gene (6 bases). The CDR3 is 13 amino acids. Germline V gives CDR1 MNHNS, CDR2 SASEGT. Trimming stripped 1 base from V and 5 bases from J, with 9 bases between.

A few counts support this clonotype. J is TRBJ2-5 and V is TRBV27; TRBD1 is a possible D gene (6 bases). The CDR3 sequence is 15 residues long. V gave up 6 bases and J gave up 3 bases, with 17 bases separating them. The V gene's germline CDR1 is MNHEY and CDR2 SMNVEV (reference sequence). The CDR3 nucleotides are TGTGCCAGCAGACCTGACAGGCGACCCGAAGAGACCCAGTACTTC. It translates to CASRPDRRPEETQYF.

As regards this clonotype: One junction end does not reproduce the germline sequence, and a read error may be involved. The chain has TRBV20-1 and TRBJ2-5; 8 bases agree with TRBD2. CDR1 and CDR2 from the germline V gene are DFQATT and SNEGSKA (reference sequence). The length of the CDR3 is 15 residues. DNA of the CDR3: TGCGGTGCTAGACCGGGACTAGTCAGCCAAGAGACCCAGTACTTC. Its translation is CGARPGLVSQETQYF.

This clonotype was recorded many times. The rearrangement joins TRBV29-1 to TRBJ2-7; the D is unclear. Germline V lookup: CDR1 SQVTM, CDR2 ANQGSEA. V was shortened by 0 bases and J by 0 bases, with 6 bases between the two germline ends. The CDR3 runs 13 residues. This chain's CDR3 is CSVEESPSYEQYF. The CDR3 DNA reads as TGCAGCGTTGAAGAATCGCCCTCCTACGAGCAGTACTTC.

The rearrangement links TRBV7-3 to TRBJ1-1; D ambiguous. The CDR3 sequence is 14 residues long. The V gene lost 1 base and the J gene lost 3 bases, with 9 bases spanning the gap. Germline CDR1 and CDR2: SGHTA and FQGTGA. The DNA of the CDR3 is TGTGCCAGCAGCTTAAGGCACGGGGACACTGAAGCTTTCTTT. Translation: CASSLRHGDTEAFF.

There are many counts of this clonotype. The CDR3 reads CASGGQQETQYF. The CDR3 DNA reads as TGTGCCTCCGGGGGACAGCAAGAGACCCAGTACTTC. The rearrangement uses TRBV10-3 and TRBJ2-5, with TRBD1 as a possible D gene (7 bases). V was pared by 11 bases and J by 2 bases, with 12 bases between. This CDR3 region has 12 residues. Looked up from germline, CDR1 is ENHRY and CDR2 is SYGVKD.

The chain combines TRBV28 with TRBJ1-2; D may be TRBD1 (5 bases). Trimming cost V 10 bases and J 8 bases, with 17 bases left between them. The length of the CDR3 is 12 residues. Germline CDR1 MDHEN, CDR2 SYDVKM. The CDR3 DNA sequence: TGTGCCACTCAAGGGGTGGTCGGGGGCTACACCTTC. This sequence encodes CATQGVVGGYTF.

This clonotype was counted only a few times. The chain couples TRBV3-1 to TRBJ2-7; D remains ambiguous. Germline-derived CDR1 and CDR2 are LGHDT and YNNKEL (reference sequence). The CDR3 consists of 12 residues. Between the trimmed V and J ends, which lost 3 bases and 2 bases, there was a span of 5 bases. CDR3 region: CASSQRTYEQYF. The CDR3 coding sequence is TGTGCCAGCAGCCAGAGGACCTACGAGCAGTACTTC.

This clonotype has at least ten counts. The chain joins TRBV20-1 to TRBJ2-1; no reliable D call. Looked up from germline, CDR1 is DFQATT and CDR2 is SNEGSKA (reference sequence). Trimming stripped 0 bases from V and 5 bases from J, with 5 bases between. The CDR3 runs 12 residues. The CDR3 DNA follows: TGCAGTGCTAGAGAGGTCAACAATGAGCAGTTCTTC. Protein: CSAREVNNEQFF.

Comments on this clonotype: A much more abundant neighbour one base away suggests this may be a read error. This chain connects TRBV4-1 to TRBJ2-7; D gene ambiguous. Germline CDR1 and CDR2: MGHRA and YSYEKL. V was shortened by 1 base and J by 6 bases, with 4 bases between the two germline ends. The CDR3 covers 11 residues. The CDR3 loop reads CASSQAPEQYF. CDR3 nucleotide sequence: TGCGCCAGCAGCCAAGCTCCCGAGCAGTACTTC.

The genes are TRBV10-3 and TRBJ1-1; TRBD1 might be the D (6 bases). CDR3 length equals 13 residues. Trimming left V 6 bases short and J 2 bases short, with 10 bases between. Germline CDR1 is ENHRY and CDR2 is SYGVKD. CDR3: CAIRLDSNTEAFF. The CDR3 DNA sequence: TGTGCCATCAGGTTGGACAGTAACACTGAAGCTTTCTTT.

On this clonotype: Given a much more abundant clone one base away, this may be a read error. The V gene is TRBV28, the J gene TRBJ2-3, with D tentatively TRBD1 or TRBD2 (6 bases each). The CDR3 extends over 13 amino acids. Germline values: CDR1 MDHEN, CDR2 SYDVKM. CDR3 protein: CASSLSGADTRYF. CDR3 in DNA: TGTGCCAGCAGTTTATCGGGGGCGGATACGCGGTATTTT.

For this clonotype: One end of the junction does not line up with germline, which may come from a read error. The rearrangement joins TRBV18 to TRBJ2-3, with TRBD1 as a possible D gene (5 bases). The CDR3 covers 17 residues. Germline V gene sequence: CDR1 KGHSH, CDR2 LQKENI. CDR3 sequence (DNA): TGTGTCAGCTCACCCTCAACGGCAGGGTGGGGCACAGATACGCAGTATTTT. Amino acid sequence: CVSSPSTAGWGTDTQYF.

CDR3 DNA sequence: TGCAGCGTTGCCCGGGAACTCAATCAGCCCCAGCATTTT. Residues: CSVARELNQPQHF. This chain joins TRBV29-1 and TRBJ1-5; D is unclear. The CDR3 covers 13 residues. Germline V gene data show CDR1 as SQVTM and CDR2 as ANQGSEA. V gave up 4 bases and J gave up 3 bases, with 10 bases separating them.

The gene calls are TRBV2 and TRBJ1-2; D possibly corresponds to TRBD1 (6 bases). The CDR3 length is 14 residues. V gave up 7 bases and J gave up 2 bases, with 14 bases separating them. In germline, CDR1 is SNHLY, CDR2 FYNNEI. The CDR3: CASNRPQGNYGYTF. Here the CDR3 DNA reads TGTGCCAGCAACCGACCTCAGGGGAACTATGGCTACACCTTC.

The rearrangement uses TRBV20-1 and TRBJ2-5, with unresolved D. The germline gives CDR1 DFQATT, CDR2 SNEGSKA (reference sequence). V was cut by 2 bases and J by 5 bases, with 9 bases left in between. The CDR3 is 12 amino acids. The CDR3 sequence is CSARFTRETQYF. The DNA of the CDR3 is TGCAGTGCTAGATTCACTCGGGAGACCCAGTACTTC.

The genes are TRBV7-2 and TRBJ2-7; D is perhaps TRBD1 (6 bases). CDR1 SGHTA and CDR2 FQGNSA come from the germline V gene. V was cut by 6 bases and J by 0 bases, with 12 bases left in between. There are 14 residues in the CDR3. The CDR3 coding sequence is TGTGCCAGCAGTGCCGACAGGAGCTCCTACGAGCAGTACTTC. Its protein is CASSADRSSYEQYF.

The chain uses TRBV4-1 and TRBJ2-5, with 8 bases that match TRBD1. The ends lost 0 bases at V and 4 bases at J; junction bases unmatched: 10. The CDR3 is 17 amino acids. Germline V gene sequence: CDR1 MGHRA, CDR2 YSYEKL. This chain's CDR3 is CASSQDGQGSLVETQYF. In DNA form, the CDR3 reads TGCGCCAGCAGCCAAGATGGACAGGGAAGCCTTGTAGAGACCCAGTACTTC.